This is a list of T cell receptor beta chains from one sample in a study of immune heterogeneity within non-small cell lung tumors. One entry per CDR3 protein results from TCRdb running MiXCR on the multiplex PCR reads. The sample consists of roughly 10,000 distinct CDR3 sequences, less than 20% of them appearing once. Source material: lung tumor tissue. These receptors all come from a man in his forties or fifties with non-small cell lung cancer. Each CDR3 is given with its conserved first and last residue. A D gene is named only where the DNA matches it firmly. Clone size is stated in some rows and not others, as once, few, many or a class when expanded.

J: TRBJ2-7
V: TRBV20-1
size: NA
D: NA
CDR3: CSATANLATEQYF
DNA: TGCAGTGCTACCGCTAACTTAGCAACCGAGCAGTACTTC

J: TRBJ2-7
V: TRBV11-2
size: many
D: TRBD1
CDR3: CASSRPGGEQYF
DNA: TGTGCCAGCAGCAGACCAGGGGGCGAGCAGTACTTC

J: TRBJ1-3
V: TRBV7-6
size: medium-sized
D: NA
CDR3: CASSPIDFGNTIYF
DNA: TGTGCCAGCAGCCCTATAGACTTTGGAAACACCATATATTTT

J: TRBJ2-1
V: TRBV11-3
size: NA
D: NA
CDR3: CASSTGAYNEQFF
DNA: TGTGCCAGCAGCACCGGAGCCTACAATGAGCAGTTCTTC

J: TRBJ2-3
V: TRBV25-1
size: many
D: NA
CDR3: CASSDLNRDPKGADTQYF
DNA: TGTGCCAGCAGTGACTTAAATAGGGACCCGAAAGGTGCAGATACGCAGTATTTT

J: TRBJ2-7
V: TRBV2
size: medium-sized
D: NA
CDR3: CASSDRPVREQYF
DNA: TGTGCCAGCAGTGATCGGCCCGTCAGGGAGCAGTACTTC

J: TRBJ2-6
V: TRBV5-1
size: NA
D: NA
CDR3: CASSLTGTSGANVLTF
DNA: TGCGCCAGCAGCTTGACAGGAACCTCTGGGGCCAACGTCCTGACTTTC

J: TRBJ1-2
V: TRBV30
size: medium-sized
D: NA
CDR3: CAWGRRSNNYGYTF
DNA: TGTGCCTGGGGCCGGAGAAGTAATAACTATGGCTACACCTTC

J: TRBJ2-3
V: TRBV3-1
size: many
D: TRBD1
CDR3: CASSRRTGGFADTQYF
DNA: TGTGCCAGCAGCAGACGGACAGGGGGCTTCGCAGATACGCAGTATTTT

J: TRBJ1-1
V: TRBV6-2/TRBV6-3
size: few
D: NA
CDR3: CARSKAQPGNMNTEAFF
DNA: TGTGCCAGATCAAAAGCCCAGCCGGGGAACATGAACACTGAAGCTTTCTTT

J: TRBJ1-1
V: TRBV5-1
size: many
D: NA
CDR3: CASSSGGAGAEAFF
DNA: TGCGCCAGCAGCTCCGGGGGCGCGGGAGCTGAAGCTTTCTTT

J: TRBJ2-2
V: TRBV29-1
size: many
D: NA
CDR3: CSVTRQGNTGELFF
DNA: TGCAGCGTTACTCGGCAGGGGAACACCGGGGAGCTGTTTTTT

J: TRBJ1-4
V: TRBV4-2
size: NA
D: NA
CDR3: CASSQEERETNEKLFF
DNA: TGTGCCAGCAGCCAAGAGGAAAGGGAAACTAATGAAAAACTGTTTTTT

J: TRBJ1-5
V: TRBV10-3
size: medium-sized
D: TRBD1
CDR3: CATSGQEGQPQHF
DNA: TGTGCCACCTCCGGACAGGAGGGTCAGCCCCAGCATTTT

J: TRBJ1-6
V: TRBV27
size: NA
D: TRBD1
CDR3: CASRETGGDSYNSPLHF
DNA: TGTGCCAGCAGGGAGACAGGGGGAGACTCCTATAATTCACCCCTCCACTTT

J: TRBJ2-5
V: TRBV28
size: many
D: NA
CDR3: CASSPRVIEGETQYF
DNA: TGTGCCAGCAGTCCCAGGGTAATTGAAGGGGAGACCCAGTACTTC

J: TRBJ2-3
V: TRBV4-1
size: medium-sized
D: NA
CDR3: CASSQLRDTVPDTQYF
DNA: TGCGCCAGCAGCCAGCTCCGGGACACCGTCCCAGATACGCAGTATTTT

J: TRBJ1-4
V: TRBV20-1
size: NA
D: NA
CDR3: CSAKTNEKLFF
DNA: TGCAGTGCTAAAACTAATGAAAAACTGTTTTTT

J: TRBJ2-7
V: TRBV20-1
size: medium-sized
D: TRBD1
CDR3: CSARFQGQGSSYEQYF
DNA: TGCAGTGCTAGATTCCAGGGACAGGGCAGCTCCTACGAGCAGTACTTC

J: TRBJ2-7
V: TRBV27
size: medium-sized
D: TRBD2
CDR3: CASSGTSSSYEQYF
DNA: TGTGCCAGCAGCGGGACTAGTTCATCCTACGAGCAGTACTTC

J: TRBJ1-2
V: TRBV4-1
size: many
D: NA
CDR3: CASSQGGALNYGYTF
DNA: TGCGCCAGCAGCCAGGGAGGGGCCCTTAACTATGGCTACACCTTC

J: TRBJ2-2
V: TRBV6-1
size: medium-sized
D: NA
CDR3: CASRDSVAGELFF
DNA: TGTGCCAGCAGGGACAGCGTGGCCGGGGAGCTGTTTTTT

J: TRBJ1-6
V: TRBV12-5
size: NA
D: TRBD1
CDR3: CASGSDRVAHDNSPLHF
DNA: TGTGCTAGTGGCTCGGACAGGGTGGCACACGATAATTCACCCCTCCACTTT

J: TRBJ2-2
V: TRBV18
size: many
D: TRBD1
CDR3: CASSPQGAGNTGELFF
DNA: TGTGCCAGCTCACCTCAGGGGGCCGGAAACACCGGGGAGCTGTTTTTT

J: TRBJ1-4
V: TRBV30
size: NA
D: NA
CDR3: CAWTRSSEKLFF
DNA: TGTGCCTGGACCAGGTCCTCGGAAAAACTGTTTTTT

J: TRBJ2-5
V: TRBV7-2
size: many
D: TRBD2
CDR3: CASSSDGGGLQETQYF
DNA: TGTGCCAGCAGCTCCGATGGGGGGGGTCTACAAGAGACCCAGTACTTC

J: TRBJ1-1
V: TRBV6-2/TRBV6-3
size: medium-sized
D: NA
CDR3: CASSYSRNRQNTEAFF
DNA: TGTGCCAGCAGTTACTCGCGAAATCGACAGAACACTGAAGCTTTCTTT

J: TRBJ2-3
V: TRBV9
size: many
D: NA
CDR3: CASSVNSQPDTQYF
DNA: TGTGCCAGCAGCGTAAACAGTCAACCAGATACGCAGTATTTT

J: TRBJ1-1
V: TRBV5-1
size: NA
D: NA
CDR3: CASSRGGGSNTEAFF
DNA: TGTGCCAGCAGCCGAGGGGGGGGGTCGAACACTGAAGCTTTCTTT

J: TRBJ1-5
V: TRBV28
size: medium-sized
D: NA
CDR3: CASSLRGGGRMDQPQHF
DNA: TGTGCCAGCAGTCTCAGAGGAGGGGGGCGGATGGATCAGCCCCAGCATTTT

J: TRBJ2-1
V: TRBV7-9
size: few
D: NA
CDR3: CASSSGTATYNEQFF
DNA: TGTGCCAGCAGCTCCGGGACTGCTACCTACAATGAGCAGTTCTTC

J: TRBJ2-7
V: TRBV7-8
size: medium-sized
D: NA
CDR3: CASSLDWLFGQTYEQYF
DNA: TGTGCCAGCAGCTTAGATTGGCTCTTTGGACAGACCTACGAGCAGTACTTC

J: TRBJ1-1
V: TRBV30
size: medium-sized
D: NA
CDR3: CAWSARVTEAFF
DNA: TGTGCCTGGAGTGCGAGGGTGACTGAAGCTTTCTTT

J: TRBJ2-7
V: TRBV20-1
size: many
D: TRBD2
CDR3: CSARVASGAYEQYF
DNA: TGCAGTGCTAGAGTCGCTAGCGGGGCCTACGAGCAGTACTTC

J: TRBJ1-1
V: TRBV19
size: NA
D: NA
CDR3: CASSIGGADTEAFF
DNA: TGTGCCAGTAGTATCGGGGGGGCTGACACTGAAGCTTTCTTT

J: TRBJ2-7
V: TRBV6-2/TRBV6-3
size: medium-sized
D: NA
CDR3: CASSYLVWGRNEQYF
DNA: TGTGCCAGCAGTTATCTGGTCTGGGGGCGCAACGAGCAGTACTTC

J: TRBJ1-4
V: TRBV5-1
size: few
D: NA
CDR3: CASSLGQGGEELFF
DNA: TGCGCCAGCAGCTTGGGGCAGGGAGGTGAAGAACTGTTTTTT

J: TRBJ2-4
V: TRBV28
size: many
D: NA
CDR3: CASSLATGFKNIQYF
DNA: TGTGCCAGCAGTTTAGCGACAGGTTTCAAAAACATTCAGTACTTC

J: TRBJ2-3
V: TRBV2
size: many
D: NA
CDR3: CASSDGTPLGTQYF
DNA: TGTGCCAGCAGTGATGGGACTCCTTTGGGTACGCAGTATTTT

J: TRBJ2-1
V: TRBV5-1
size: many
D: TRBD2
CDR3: CASSLVASGLNEQFF
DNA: TGCGCCAGCAGCTTGGTGGCTAGCGGACTCAATGAGCAGTTCTTC

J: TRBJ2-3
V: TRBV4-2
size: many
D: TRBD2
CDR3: CASSQDLADHSTDTQYF
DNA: TGTGCCAGCAGCCAGGATCTAGCGGACCACAGCACAGATACGCAGTATTTT

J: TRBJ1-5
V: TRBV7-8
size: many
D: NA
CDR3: CASSPNRYNQPQHF
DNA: TGTGCCAGCAGCCCCAACAGATACAATCAGCCCCAGCATTTT

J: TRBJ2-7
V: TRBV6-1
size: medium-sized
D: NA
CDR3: CASSEARQILGEQYF
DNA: TGTGCCAGCAGTGAAGCGCGACAGATCTTGGGGGAGCAGTACTTC

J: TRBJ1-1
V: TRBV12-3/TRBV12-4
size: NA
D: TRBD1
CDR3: CASTLPTGTEAFF
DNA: TGTGCCAGCACCCTTCCGACAGGGACTGAAGCTTTCTTT

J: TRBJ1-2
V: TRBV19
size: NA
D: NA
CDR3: CASRAARGNYGYTF
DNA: TGTGCCAGTAGAGCGGCAAGGGGTAACTATGGCTACACCTTC

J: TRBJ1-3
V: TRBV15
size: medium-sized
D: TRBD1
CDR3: CATSREGDRLPGNTIYF
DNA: TGTGCCACCAGCAGAGAGGGGGACAGGCTCCCTGGAAACACCATATATTTT

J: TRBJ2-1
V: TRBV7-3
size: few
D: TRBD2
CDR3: CASSPGGSNEQFF
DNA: TGTGCCAGCAGCCCGGGGGGTTCGAATGAGCAGTTCTTC

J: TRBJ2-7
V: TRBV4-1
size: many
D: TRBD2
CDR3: CASSRGLAELSYEQYF
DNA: TGCGCCAGCAGCCGGGGACTAGCGGAGCTTAGCTACGAGCAGTACTTC

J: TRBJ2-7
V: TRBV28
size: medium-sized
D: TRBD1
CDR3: CASSFPLRGYSYEQYF
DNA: TGTGCCAGCAGTTTCCCCCTCAGGGGGTACTCCTACGAGCAGTACTTC

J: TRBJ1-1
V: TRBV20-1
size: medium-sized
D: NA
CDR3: CSIGGQRNTEAFF
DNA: TGCAGCATTGGCGGGCAGAGGAACACTGAAGCTTTCTTT

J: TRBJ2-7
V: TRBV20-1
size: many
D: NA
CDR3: CSARDLLQGTYEQYF
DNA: TGCAGTGCTAGAGATTTATTACAGGGAACCTACGAGCAGTACTTC

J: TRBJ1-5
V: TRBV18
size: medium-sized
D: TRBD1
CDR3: CASSTTGEGQPQHF
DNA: TGTGCCAGCTCAACAACAGGGGAGGGTCAGCCCCAGCATTTT

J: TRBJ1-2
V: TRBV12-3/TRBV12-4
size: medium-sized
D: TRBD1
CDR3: CASRSRTGGYGYTF
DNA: TGTGCCAGCAGGTCGCGAACAGGGGGCTATGGCTACACCTTC

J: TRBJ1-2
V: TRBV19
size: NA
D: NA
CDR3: CASSALEGTNYGYTF
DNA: TGTGCCAGTAGTGCCCTGGAGGGGACTAACTATGGCTACACCTTC